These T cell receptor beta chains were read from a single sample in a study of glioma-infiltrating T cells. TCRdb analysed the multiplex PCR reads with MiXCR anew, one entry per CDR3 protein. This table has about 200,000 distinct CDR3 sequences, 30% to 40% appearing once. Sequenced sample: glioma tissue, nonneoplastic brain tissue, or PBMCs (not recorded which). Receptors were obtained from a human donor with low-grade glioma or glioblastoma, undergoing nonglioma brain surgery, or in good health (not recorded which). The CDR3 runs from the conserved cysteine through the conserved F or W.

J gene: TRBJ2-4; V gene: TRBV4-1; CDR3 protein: CASSQPQGRCIQSF
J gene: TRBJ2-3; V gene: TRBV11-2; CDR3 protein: CASSPAAGETDTQYF
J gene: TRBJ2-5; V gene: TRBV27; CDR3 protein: CASSFADQETQYF
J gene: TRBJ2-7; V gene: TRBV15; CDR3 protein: CATSRDTGYEQYF
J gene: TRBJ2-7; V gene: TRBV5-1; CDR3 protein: CASSFAGLAGNYEQYF
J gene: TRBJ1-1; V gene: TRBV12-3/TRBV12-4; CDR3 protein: CASSHWGTEAFF
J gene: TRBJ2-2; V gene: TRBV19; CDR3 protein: CASSPPGTRNTGELFF
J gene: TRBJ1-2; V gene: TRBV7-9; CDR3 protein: CASSPTSLGYTF
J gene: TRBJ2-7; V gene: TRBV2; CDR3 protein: CASRPGLASYEQYF
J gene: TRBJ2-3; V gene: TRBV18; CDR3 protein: CASSGDYSPADTQYF
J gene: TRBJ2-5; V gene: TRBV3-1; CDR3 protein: CASSQALAGGRETQYF
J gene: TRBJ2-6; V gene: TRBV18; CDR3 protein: CTSSPPGRGPSSGANILTF
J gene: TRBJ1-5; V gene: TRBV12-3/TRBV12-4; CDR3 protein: CASRETGYNTARGQPQHF
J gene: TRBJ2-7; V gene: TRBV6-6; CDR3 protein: CASSYELYEQYF
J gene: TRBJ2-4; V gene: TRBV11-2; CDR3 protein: CASSRIDRGVAKNIQYF
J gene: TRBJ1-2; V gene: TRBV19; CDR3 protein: CASSRQKANYGYTF
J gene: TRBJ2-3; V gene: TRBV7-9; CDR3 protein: CASSLRSQGVTDTQYF
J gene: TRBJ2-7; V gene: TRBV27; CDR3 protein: CASTHWSSGKYEQYF
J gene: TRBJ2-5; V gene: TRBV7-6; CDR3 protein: CASSLAQQETQYF
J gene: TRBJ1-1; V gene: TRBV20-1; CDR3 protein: CSARVNEGNTEAFF
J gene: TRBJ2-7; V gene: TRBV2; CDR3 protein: CASRPRQGLSYEQYF
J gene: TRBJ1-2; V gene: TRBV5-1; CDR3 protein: CASARTGADYGYTF
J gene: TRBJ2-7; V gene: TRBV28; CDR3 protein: CASSLVGLQYF
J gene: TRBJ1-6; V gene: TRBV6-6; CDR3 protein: CASSYSSSDNSPLDF
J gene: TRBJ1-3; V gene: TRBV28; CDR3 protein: CASTTGGPLSGNTIYF
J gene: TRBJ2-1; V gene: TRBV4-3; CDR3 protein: CASSPGLAGGYGQFF